This T cell receptor (beta chain) was retrieved from a study of vaccination effects on CD4 cells after COVID-19 (dated 2022 in TCRdb). Broadly, across the study: Two doses of either the BNT162b2 or the mRNA-1273 mRNA SARS-CoV-2 vaccine were administered to participants. A total of around eleven COVID-19 convalescent patients and several SARS-CoV-2-naive healthy vaccine recipients were included in the full study. The study compared SARS-CoV-2 spike-specific CD4+ TCR repertoires before and after mRNA vaccination in COVID-19 convalescent patients and infection-naive vaccine recipients. In the study, cultures from other donors were sequenced using the Oncomine TCR Beta short-read assay on an Illumina iSeq 100. Study-wide findings and limitations: In healthy vaccine recipients, vaccine-induced clones were almost all SARS-CoV-2 mono-reactive, with only 1 of 255 cross-reactive with common cold coronaviruses. Both infection-induced and vaccine-induced clones contracted markedly at late post-vaccination timepoints, which is consistent with waning T cell responses. The study was limited by a small number of convalescent patients, and early post-infection timepoints were lacking.

To identify antigen-specific CD4+ T cell clonotypes by their expansion, the ViraFEST assay first stimulated PBMC with viral peptide pools and then applied TCR sequencing. After around eleven days of culture, CD4+ T cells were isolated with the EasySep CD4+ T cell isolation kit. Healthy vaccine recipients had no prior SARS-CoV-2 infection, confirmed by negative nucleocapsid antibodies before and after vaccination. Each well held two million PBMC cultured in IMDM containing about 5.4% human AB serum, around 9.3 IU/ml IL-2 and gentamicin, along with approximately 10 ug/ml peptides. On days 3 and 7, half of the culture medium was replaced with fresh IL-2-containing medium. Unless noted otherwise, every peptide stimulation condition was cultured in triplicate wells. Using Ficoll-Paque Plus gradient centrifugation, PBMC were separated from whole blood and then either used fresh or cryopreserved at -140C. Overlapping peptide pools spanned the spike proteins of SARS-CoV-2 and the common cold coronaviruses HCoV-NL63, HCoV-OC43 and HCoV-229E. The QIAamp micro DNA kit was used to extract genomic DNA from the cultured CD4+ T cells.

The library was made by the immunoSEQ multiplex PCR assay. DNA from the cultured, isolated CD4+ T cells was subjected to TCR beta CDR3 sequencing. Concerning the study's data processing: Non-productive TCR sequences were removed and reads were trimmed to the CDR3 region, keeping CDR3s of at least 7 amino acids. Antigen-specific clonotypes were identified using the MANAFEST web app by comparison of expansion in peptide wells against reference cultures. To count as positive, a clone had to show expansion at FDR<0.05 compared with the reference and with all other wells, an odds ratio above 5, and a frequency above 0.1% in two replicate wells. Clonotypes significantly expanded in SARS-CoV-2 spike wells and in at least one common cold coronavirus spike condition were defined as cross-reactive. CDR3 similarity was assessed by Levenshtein distance with the stringdist R package, and unrooted trees were built with ape in R 3.6.1. TCRdb obtained this table from immuneACCESS and retained in-frame rearrangements with V and J assigned. These tables miss some clones; where compared with another copy, unresolved V genes account for less than half of the shortfall, and the remainder is unexplained. V, J and clone size derive from that table, while D and trimming were established from the DNA sequence. In this sample the table shows about 73,000 clones, 65% to 75% of which occur a single time. 2.5% to 3% of the sample is in the top ten clones.

Measured from the cysteine to the phenylalanine, the CDR3 is 16 residues long. Solely the CDR3 DNA is kept, with 48 bases framed from the first base. CDR1 and CDR2 were assigned from the germline V gene (reference sequence) as SEHNR and FQNEAQ. The V end loses 0 bases and the J end loses 0 bases, and a stretch of 9 bases separates them. Notes on this clone: Its binding antigen is unknown. There are no base qualities to consult, and no much larger clone falls within one base.

Material: CD4+ T cells from PBMCs cultured with HCoV-NL63 spike peptides, obtained before COVID-19 vaccination. The cell subset or site tag for this specimen amounts to: HCoV-NL63 spike overlapping peptide pool stimulation. The sequence links TRBV7-9 to TRBJ1-3; the D segment cannot be called with confidence. This sequence was found in a human donor who received a COVID-19 vaccine. The CDR3 protein: CASSLALRDSGNTIYF. The DNA sequence is as follows: TGTGCCAGCAGCTTAGCGTTAAGAGACTCTGGAAACACCATATATTTT.